This T cell receptor (beta chain) is from a study of cytomegalovirus exposure and HLA in healthy donors. V gave up 3 bases and J gave up 5 bases; unmatched junction bases: 5. The CDR3 contains 14 residues. In germline, CDR1 is LNHDA, CDR2 SQIVND (reference sequence). The primer mix had 60 Vbeta and 13 Jbeta primers. Clones were sequenced by immunoSEQ multiplex PCR, and TCRdb holds only the in-frame ones, with some missing. The top ten hold 2% to 2.5% of the sample, which has 150,000 to 200,000 clones, 60% to 85% seen once. The TCR comes from a man over 45 in good health and CMV-seropositive. This chain uses TRBV19 with TRBJ2-7; 9 bases agree with TRBD1. Sequenced material: PBMCs. The CDR3 DNA follows: TGTGCCAGTAGTATCACAGGGGGCTGGGACGAGCAGTACTTC. It yields the protein CASSITGGWDEQYF. The full variable domain, completed using reference TRBV19 and TRBJ2-7, is DGGITQSPKYLFRKEGQNVTLSCEQNLNHDAMYWYRQDPGQGLRLIYYSQIVNDFQKGDIAEGYSVSREKKESFPLTVTSAQKNPTAFYLCASSITGGWDEQYFGPGTRLTVT.